This TCR beta chain was captured in a study of spatial heterogeneity in lung cancer. Time point given: blood at routine non-recurrence follow-up after resection. TCRdb reanalysed the 5' RACE reads using MiXCR and keeps one entry per CDR3 protein. Here the sample spans over 40,000 distinct CDR3 sequences, around 11% being singletons. This clonotype was observed once. Germline lookup yields CDR1 MDHEN and CDR2 SYDVKM. The CDR3 loop spans 17 amino acids. V was pared by 2 bases and J by 2 bases, with 9 bases of the junction left unmatched. V gene TRBV28 combines with J gene TRBJ2-3, with TRBD2 matching 8 bases. This clonotype was obtained from a male donor with early-stage non-small cell lung cancer. The source material was PBMCs, sampled at follow-up. For the CDR3, the DNA is TGTGCCAGCAGTTTAGACACGGGGGGGCCCTCCACAGATACGCAGTATTTT. It encodes CASSLDTGGPSTDTQYF.